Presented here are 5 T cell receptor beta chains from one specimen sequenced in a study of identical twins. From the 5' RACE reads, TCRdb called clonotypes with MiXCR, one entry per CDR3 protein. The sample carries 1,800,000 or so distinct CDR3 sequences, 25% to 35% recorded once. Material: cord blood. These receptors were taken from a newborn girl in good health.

CDR3 in DNA: TGTGCCAGCACCGCAGGTCATGGGCTAGCGCAGTATTTT. Translating gives CASTAGHGLAQYF. The J gene is TRBJ2-3, the V gene TRBV6-5; D uncertain. Trimming removed 7 bases at V and 10 bases at J, with 18 bases between. CDR1 and CDR2 from the germline V gene are MNHEY and SVGAGI. This CDR3 comprises 13 residues.

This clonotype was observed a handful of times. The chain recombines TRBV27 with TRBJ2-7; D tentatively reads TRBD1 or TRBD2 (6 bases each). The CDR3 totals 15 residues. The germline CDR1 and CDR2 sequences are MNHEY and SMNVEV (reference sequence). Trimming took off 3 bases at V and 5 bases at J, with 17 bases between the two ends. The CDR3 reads CASSFSGTWEDEQYF. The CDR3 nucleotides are TGTGCCAGCAGTTTCTCCGGGACATGGGAGGACGAGCAGTACTTC.

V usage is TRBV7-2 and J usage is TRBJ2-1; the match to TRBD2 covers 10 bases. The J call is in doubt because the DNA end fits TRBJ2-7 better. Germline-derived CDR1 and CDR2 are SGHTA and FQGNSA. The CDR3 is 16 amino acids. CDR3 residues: CASSFGGLAVYNEQYF. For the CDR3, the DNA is TGTGCCAGCAGCTTCGGAGGACTAGCGGTCTACAATGAGCAGTACTTC.

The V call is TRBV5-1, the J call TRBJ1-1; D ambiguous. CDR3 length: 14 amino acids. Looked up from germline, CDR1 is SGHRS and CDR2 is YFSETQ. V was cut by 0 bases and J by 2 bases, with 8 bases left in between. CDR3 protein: CASSLGFGNTEAFF. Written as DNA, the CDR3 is TGCGCCAGCAGCTTGGGGTTCGGTAACACTGAAGCTTTCTTT.

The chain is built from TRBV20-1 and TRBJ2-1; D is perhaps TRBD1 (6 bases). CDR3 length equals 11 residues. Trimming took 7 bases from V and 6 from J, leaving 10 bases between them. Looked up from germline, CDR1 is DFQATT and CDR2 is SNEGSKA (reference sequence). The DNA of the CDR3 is TGCAGTGAACAGGGAATCAATGAGCAGTTCTTC. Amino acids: CSEQGINEQFF.